The T cell receptor beta chain described here comes from a study of blood T cell repertoires in COVID-19. Overall study: The origin of the acute and convalescent COVID-19 samples was the United States, Italy and Spain. PBMCs, B-cell-depleted T cells, or T cells provided the cDNA or gDNA that made up the material.

While infection was still active, Seattle patients were enrolled and then followed longitudinally. Per the authors' pipeline: Amplified reference gene primers provided the basis for estimating nucleated cell counts. The repertoire was sequenced with immunoSEQ multiplex PCR; TCRdb's copy has only in-frame clones and lacks some. The V and J calls and clone size are taken from that table; D and trimming were inferred from the DNA. The sample carries around 300,000 clones, approximately 90% recorded once. The clonotype comes from a woman in her twenties or thirties with COVID-19, enrolled during active disease. The sequencing input was peripheral blood.

The CDR3, as DNA: TGTGCCAGCAGCTTTCCGGGGGGGTCCTACAATGAGCAGTTCTTC. Protein sequence: CASSFPGGSYNEQFF. The chain recombines TRBV5-4 with TRBJ2-1; 8 nucleotides agree with TRBD2. V lost 2 bases, J lost 1 base, and 2 bases stayed unmatched. The CDR3 runs 15 residues. Germline values: CDR1 SGHNT, CDR2 YYREEE (reference sequence).